This is a list of T cell receptor beta chains from one sample in a study of T cells in Graves' hyperthyroidism and ophthalmopathy. TCRdb fed the multiplex PCR reads into MiXCR, producing one record per CDR3 protein. Of almost 600,000 distinct CDR3 sequences in the sample, 46% were seen once. Specimen: peripheral blood or thyroid tissue (not recorded which). These receptors came from a woman in her late teens or twenties with Graves' hyperthyroidism. Both conserved end residues are part of each CDR3. The D gene is left open where the match is weak. Clone size is not always given. Where it is, it says once, few, many or a class for expanded clones.

abundance | j_gene | d_gene | len | v_gene | CDR3aa | CDR3nt
- | TRBJ1-1 | TRBD1 | 15 | TRBV7-9 | CASSPSDRGGTEAFF | TGTGCCAGCAGCCCATCAGACAGGGGTGGGACTGAAGCTTTCTTT
- | TRBJ2-7 | - | 14 | TRBV25-1 | CASSEPSGPYEQYF | TGTGCCAGCAGTGAACCGAGCGGACCCTACGAGCAGTACTTC
- | TRBJ1-1 | - | 13 | TRBV7-9 | CASGLRTFGEAFF | TGTGCCAGCGGCTTAAGGACTTTTGGTGAAGCTTTCTTT
- | TRBJ2-2 | TRBD1 | 13 | TRBV29-1 | CSVVGTGHGELFF | TGCAGCGTGGTCGGGACAGGACATGGGGAGCTGTTTTTT
- | TRBJ2-7 | TRBD2 | 12 | TRBV29-1 | CSVSGRAYEQYF | TGCAGCGTTAGCGGGAGAGCCTACGAGCAGTACTTC
many | TRBJ1-2 | TRBD1 | 16 | TRBV6-5 | CASSYWGGQGVSGYTF | TGTGCCAGCAGTTACTGGGGGGGACAGGGGGTCTCTGGCTACACCTTC
- | TRBJ2-7 | - | 13 | TRBV29-1 | CSVSGQSSYEQYF | TGCAGCGTTAGCGGGCAGAGCTCCTACGAGCAGTACTTC
- | TRBJ2-7 | TRBD1 | 15 | TRBV7-8 | CASSSRTGYSYEQYF | TGTGCCAGCAGCTCCCGGACAGGATACTCCTACGAGCAGTACTTC
- | TRBJ2-7 | - | 13 | TRBV29-1 | CSVEVSNRSEQYF | TGCAGCGTTGAAGTGTCCAACCGGAGCGAGCAGTACTTC
- | TRBJ1-2 | - | 13 | TRBV29-1 | CSVRAGAAHGYTF | TGCAGCGTTAGGGCAGGGGCTGCGCATGGCTACACCTTC
many | TRBJ1-1 | - | 12 | TRBV29-1 | CSVQRTGPEAFF | TGCAGCGTTCAGCGGACGGGACCGGAAGCTTTCTTT
many | TRBJ2-2 | - | 17 | TRBV7-8 | CASSPGLSGPFTGELFF | TGTGCCAGCAGCCCGGGGCTTTCGGGACCCTTCACCGGGGAGCTGTTTTTT
- | TRBJ2-6 | - | 14 | TRBV10-3 | CAISEPAGANVLTF | TGTGCCATCAGTGAGCCGGCAGGGGCCAACGTCCTGACTTTC
many | TRBJ2-5 | TRBD2 | 16 | TRBV5-8 | CASSYQTSGKQETQYF | TGTGCCAGCAGCTATCAGACTAGCGGGAAACAAGAGACCCAGTACTTC
once | TRBJ1-6 | - | 14 | TRBV13 | CASSQRSYNSPLHF | TGTGCCAGCAGCCAGCGCTCCTATAATTCACCCCTCCACTTT
- | TRBJ1-1 | TRBD1 | 15 | TRBV5-1 | CASSLNWDRDTEAFF | TGCGCCAGCAGCTTGAATTGGGACAGGGACACTGAAGCTTTCTTT
many | TRBJ2-5 | - | 13 | TRBV6-5 | CASSTTKKETQYF | TGTGCCAGCAGTACGACTAAGAAAGAGACCCAGTACTTC
- | TRBJ1-2 | - | 16 | TRBV5-1 | CASSPRRGSAVEGYTF | TGCGCCAGCAGCCCGAGGAGGGGATCGGCGGTGGAAGGCTACACCTTC
many | TRBJ2-7 | TRBD2 | 15 | TRBV20-1 | CSACRGDCYAYEQYF | TGCAGTGCCTGCCGGGGGGACTGCTATGCCTACGAGCAGTACTTC
few | TRBJ2-7 | - | 15 | TRBV4-1 | CASSQEYTGSYEQYF | TGCGCCAGCAGCCAAGAATATACAGGCTCCTACGAGCAGTACTTC
- | TRBJ1-4 | - | 12 | TRBV20-1 | CSARTGAEKLFF | TGCAGTGCACGAACGGGGGCTGAAAAACTGTTTTTT
many | TRBJ1-2 | - | 13 | TRBV10-1 | CASSDDPNGGYTF | TGCGCCAGCAGCGACGACCCAAACGGTGGCTACACCTTC
- | TRBJ1-2 | - | 13 | TRBV10-3 | CAISWGGNYGYTF | TGTGCCATCAGCTGGGGCGGGAACTATGGCTACACCTTC
- | TRBJ1-6 | TRBD1 | 15 | TRBV25-1 | CASSVRDSTNSPLHF | TGTGCCAGCAGTGTTCGGGACAGCACCAATTCACCCCTCCACTTT
- | TRBJ2-7 | TRBD2 | 13 | TRBV2 | CASSEEGGVEQYF | TGTGCCAGCAGTGAAGAGGGAGGGGTTGAGCAGTACTTC
- | TRBJ2-3 | TRBD2 | 13 | TRBV2 | CASTLAVGHTQYF | TGTGCCAGCACACTAGCGGTGGGCCATACGCAGTATTTT
many | TRBJ2-5 | - | 16 | TRBV5-1 | CASSLDIGGTRETQYF | TGCGCCAGCAGCTTGGACATCGGGGGTACAAGGGAGACCCAGTACTTC
many | TRBJ2-7 | - | 14 | TRBV7-2 | CASSSFQGGYEQYF | TGTGCCAGCAGCTCCTTCCAGGGGGGTTACGAGCAGTACTTC
many | TRBJ2-6 | - | 14 | TRBV19 | CASKIRTGANVLTF | TGTGCCAGTAAAATCCGGACGGGGGCCAACGTCCTGACTTTC